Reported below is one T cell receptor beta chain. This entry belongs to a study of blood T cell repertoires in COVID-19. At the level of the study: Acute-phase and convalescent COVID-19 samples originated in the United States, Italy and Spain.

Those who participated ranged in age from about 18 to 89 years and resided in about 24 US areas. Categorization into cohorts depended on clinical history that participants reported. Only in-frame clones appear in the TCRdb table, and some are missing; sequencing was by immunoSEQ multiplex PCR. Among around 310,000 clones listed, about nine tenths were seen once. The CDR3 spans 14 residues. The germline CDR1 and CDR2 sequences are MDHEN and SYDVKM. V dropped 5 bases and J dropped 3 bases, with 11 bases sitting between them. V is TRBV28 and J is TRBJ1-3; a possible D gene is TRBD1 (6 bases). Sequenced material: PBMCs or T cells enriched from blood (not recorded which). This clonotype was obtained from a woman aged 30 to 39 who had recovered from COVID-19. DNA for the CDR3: TGTGCCAGCAGTACAGGGACCCATGGAAACACCATATATTTT. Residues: CASSTGTHGNTIYF.